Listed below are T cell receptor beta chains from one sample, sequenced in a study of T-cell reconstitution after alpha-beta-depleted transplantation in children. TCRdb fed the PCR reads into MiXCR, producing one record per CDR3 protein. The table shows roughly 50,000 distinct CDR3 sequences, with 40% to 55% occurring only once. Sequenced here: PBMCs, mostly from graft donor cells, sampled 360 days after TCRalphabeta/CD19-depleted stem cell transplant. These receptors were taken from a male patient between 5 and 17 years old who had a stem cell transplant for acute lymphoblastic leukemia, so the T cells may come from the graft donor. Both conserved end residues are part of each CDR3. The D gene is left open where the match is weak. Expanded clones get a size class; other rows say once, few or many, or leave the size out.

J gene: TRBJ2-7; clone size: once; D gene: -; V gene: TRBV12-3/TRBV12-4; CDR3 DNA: TGTGCCAGCAGTACCCCCATGACAGACGGCTCCTACGAGCAGTACTTC; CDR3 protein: CASSTPMTDGSYEQYF
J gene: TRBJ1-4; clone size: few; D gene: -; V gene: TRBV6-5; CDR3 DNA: TGTGCCAGCAGTTACTCGGCGATGAAGAAACTGTTTTTT; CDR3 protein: CASSYSAMKKLFF
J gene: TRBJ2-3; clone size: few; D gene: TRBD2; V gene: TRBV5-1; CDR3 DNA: TGCGCCAGCAGCTTAGGGAGGGAAATCCCAGATACGCAGTATTTT; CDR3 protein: CASSLGREIPDTQYF
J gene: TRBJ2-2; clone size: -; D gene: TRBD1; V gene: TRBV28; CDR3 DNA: TGTGCCAGCAGTCTGACAGGGCTTGTGACCAGACTGAAGGAGCTGTTTTTT; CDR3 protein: CASSLTGLVTRLKELFF
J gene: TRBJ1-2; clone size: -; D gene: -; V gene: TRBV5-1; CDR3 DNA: TGCGCCAGCAGCCGGGACAATCCCTTGGGCTACACCTTC; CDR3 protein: CASSRDNPLGYTF
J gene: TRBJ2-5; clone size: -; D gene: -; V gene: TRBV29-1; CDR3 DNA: TGCAGCGTTGAAGTCCCGCTGAGGGAGACCCAGTACTTC; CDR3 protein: CSVEVPLRETQYF
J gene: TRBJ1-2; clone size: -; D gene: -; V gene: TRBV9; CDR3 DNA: TGTGCCAGCAGCCCAGAGGCAACTAACTATGGCTACACCTTC; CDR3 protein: CASSPEATNYGYTF
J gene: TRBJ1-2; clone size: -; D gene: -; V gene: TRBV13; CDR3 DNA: TGTGCCAGCAGCTCGTACTTCAGCGATGGCTACACCTTC; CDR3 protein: CASSSYFSDGYTF
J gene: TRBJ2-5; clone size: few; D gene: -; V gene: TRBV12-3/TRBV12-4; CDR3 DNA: TGTGCCAGCAAACCACGGGCTAGCCAAGAGACCCAGTACTTC; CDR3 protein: CASKPRASQETQYF
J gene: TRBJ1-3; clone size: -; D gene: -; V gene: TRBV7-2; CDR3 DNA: TGTGCCAGCAGCTTAGGACAATGGTCTGGAAACACCATATATTTT; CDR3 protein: CASSLGQWSGNTIYF
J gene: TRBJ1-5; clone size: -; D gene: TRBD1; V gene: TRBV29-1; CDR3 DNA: TGCAGCGTGGCGGTAACAGGGGGCGAGGGTCAGCCCCAGCATTTT; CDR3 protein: CSVAVTGGEGQPQHF
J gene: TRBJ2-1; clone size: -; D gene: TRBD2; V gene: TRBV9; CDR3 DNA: TGTGCCAGCAGCGTAGATAGGTCTAGCGGGATCGGGGATGAGCAGTTCTTC; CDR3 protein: CASSVDRSSGIGDEQFF
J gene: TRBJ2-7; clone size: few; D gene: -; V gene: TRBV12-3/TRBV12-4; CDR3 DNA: TGTGCCAGCAGCCTGGGGGGGCGGGAGAGACGCTACGAGCAGTACTTC; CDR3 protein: CASSLGGRERRYEQYF
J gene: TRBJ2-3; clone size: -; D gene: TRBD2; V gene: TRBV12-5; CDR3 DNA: TGTGCTAGTGGTTTCCCCCGGATAGCGGGGGTTGCAGATACGCAGTATTTT; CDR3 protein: CASGFPRIAGVADTQYF
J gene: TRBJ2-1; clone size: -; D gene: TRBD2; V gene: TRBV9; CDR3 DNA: TGTGCCAGCAGCGTAGGCAGGACTAGCGGGGGGGCCGGTGAGCAGTTCTTC; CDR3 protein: CASSVGRTSGGAGEQFF
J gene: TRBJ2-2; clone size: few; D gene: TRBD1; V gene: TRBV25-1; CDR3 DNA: TGTGCCAGCAGCACCGGGACAGGGAAAACCGGGGAGCTGTTTTTT; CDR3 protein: CASSTGTGKTGELFF
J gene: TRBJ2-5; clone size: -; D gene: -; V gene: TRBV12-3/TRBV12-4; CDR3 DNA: TGTGCCAGCAGTTTAAAGGGGGGGGGCTCCCGCGAGACCCAGTACTTC; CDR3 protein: CASSLKGGGSRETQYF
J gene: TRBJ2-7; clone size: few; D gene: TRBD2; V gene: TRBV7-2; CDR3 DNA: TGTGCCAGCAGCTTAGTTGCGGGGGGGATCTCCTACGAGCAGTACTTC; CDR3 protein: CASSLVAGGISYEQYF
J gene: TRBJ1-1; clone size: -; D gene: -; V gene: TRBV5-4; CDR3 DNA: TGTGCCAGCAGCTCCGGGGTTCTGAACACTGAAGCTTTCTTT; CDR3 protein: CASSSGVLNTEAFF
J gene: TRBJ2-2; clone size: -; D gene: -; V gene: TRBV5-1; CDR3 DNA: TGCGCCAGCAGCTTGGCTCCATCTACCGGGGAGCTGTTTTTT; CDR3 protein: CASSLAPSTGELFF
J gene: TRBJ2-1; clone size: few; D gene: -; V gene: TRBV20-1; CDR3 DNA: TGCAGTGCTAGAGAGCCCCAGCGGGTTAGCAATGAGCAGTTCTTC; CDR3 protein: CSAREPQRVSNEQFF
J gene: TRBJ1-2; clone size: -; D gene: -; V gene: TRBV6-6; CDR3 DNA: TGTGCCAGCAGTGACCGACAAGGTGGCTACACCTTC; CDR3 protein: CASSDRQGGYTF
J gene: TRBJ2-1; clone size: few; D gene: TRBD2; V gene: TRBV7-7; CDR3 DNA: TGTGCTAGCAGCTTAGAACTGCCTAGCGGGAATGGAGCCCGAAATGAGCAGTTCTTC; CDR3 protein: CASSLELPSGNGARNEQFF
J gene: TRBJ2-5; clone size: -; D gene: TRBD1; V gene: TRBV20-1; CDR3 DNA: TGCAGTGCAAAAACAGGGGGCGCAGGAGAGACCCAGTACTTC; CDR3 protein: CSAKTGGAGETQYF
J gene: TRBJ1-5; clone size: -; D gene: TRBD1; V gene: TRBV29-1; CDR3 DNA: TGCAGCGTTCGCACAGGGGGGAATCAGCCCCAGCATTTT; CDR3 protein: CSVRTGGNQPQHF
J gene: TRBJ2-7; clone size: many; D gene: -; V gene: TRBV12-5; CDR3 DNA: TGTGCTAGTGGGACGGATTCTAACGAGCAGTACTTC; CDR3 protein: CASGTDSNEQYF
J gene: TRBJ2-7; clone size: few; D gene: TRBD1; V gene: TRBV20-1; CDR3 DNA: TGCAGTGCTAGACAGGGGGTGGCTAACGAGCAGTACTTC; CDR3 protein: CSARQGVANEQYF
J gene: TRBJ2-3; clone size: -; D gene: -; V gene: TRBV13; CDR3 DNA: TGTGCCAGCAGCTCGCAATCAGATACGCAGTATTTT; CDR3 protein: CASSSQSDTQYF
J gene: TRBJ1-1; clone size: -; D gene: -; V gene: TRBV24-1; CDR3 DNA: TGTGCCACCAGTGTAAAGGGTAACACTGAAGCTTTCTTT; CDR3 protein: CATSVKGNTEAFF
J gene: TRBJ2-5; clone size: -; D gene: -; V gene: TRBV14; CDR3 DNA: TGTGCCAGCAGCCAAAGACTACCGTACCAAGAGACCCAGTACTTC; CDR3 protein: CASSQRLPYQETQYF
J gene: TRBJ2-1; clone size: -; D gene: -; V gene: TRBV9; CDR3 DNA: TGTGCCAGCAGCGTGGACGGAAATTTCTACAATGAGCAGTTCTTC; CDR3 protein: CASSVDGNFYNEQFF
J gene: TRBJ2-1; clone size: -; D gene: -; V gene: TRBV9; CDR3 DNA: TGTGCCAGCAGCCCCGGGAGTTTGGTTATCAATGAGCAGTTCTTC; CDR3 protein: CASSPGSLVINEQFF
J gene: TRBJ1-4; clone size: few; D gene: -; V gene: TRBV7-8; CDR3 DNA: TGTGCCAGCAGCCCGCGTGGGGCTAATGAAAAACTGTTTTTT; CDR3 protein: CASSPRGANEKLFF
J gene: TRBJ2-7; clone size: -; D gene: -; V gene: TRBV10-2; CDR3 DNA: TGCGCCAGCAGTCCTGGTTTCTTTACCGAGCAGTACTTC; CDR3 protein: CASSPGFFTEQYF
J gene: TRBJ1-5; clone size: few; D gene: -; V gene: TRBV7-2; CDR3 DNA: TGTGCCAGCAGCTTATGGGTGAACAATCAGCCCCAGCATTTT; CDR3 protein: CASSLWVNNQPQHF
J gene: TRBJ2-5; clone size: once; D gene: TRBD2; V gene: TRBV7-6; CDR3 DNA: TGTGCCAGCAGCCCGACGCGGGTAGCGGGGGTTTTGCGAGAGACCCAGTACTTC; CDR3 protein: CASSPTRVAGVLRETQYF
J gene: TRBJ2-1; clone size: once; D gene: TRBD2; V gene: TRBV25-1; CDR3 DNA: TGTGCCAGCGGTCGGGGGGCCTACAATGAGCAGTTCTTC; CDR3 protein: CASGRGAYNEQFF
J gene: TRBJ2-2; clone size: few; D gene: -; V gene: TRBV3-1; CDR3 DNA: TGTGCCAGCAGCCAAGACGGCGGCGGGGAGCTGTTTTTT; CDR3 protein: CASSQDGGGELFF
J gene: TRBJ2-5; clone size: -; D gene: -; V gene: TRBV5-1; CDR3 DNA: TGCGCCAGCAGCTTGGGGGGGAAAGAGACCCAGTACTTC; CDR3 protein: CASSLGGKETQYF
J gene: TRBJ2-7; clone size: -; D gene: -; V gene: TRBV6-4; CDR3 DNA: TGTGCCAGCAGTGACTCCCGGGACCCCCACGATACCGAGCAGTACTTC; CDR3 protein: CASSDSRDPHDTEQYF
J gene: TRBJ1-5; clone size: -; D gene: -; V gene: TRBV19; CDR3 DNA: TGTGCCAGTAGTATTTTAGGCAGGGGAACCAATCAGCCCCAGCATTTT; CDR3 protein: CASSILGRGTNQPQHF
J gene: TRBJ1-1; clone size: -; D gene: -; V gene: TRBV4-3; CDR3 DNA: TGCGCCAGCAGCCCTCCGGGCCCGGGAGGCACTGAAGCTTTCTTT; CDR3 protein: CASSPPGPGGTEAFF
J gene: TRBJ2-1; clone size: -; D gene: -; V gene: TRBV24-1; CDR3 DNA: TGTGCCACCAGCGCCCTGAGGTGGAGAGCCTACAATGAGCAGTTCTTC; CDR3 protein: CATSALRWRAYNEQFF
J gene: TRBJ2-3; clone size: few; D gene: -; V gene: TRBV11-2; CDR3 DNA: TGTGCCAGCAGCTTATCCGTCGGGGATAGATTCACAGATACGCAGTATTTT; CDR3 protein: CASSLSVGDRFTDTQYF
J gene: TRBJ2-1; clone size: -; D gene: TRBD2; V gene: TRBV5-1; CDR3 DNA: TGCGCCAGCAGCCCGGGGGGGCTCTCCTACAATGAGCAGTTCTTC; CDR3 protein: CASSPGGLSYNEQFF
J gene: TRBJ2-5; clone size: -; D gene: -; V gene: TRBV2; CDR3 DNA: TGTGCCAGCGGCAAAGAAGGAGAGACCCAGTACTTC; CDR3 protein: CASGKEGETQYF
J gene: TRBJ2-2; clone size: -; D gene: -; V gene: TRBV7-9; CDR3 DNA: TGTGCCAGCAGACCTACCGGGACCAGCTACACCGGGGAGCTGTTTTTT; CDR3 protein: CASRPTGTSYTGELFF
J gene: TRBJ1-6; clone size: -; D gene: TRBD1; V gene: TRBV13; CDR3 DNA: TGTGCCAGCAGCTCCCTCCGGGACAGTGGATCACCCCTCCACTTT; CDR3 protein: CASSSLRDSGSPLHF
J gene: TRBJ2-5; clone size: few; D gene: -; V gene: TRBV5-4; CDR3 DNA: TGTGCCAGCAGCCCGGGTGAAGAGACCCAGTACTTC; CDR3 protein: CASSPGEETQYF
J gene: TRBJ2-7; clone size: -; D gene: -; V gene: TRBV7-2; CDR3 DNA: TGTGCCAGCAGCTTAATGGGACAATTTCCCTCCTACGAGCAGTACTTC; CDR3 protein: CASSLMGQFPSYEQYF
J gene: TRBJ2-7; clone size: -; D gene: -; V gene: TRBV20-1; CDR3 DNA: TGCAGTGCTAGAGGACTGAACTCCTACGAGCAGTACTTC; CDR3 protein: CSARGLNSYEQYF
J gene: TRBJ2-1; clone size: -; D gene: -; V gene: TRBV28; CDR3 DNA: TGTGCCAGCAGCTTAGGAGGACAGCGTAATGAGCAGTTCTTC; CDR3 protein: CASSLGGQRNEQFF
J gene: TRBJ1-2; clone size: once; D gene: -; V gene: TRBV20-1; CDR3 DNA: TGCAGTGCTAGAGGAAGGGAGGGGAAGTATGGCTACACCTTC; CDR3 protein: CSARGREGKYGYTF
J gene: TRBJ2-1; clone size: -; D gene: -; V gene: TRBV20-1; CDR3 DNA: TGCAGTGCCCTAGAGCGGAATGAGCAGTTCTTC; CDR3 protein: CSALERNEQFF
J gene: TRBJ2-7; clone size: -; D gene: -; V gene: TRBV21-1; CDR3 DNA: TGTGCCAGCAGCAACTACGAGCAGTACTTC; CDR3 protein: CASSNYEQYF